The 22 T cell receptor beta chains given below trace back to one sample, sequenced in a study of shared clonotypes between healthy human individuals. Measured with immunoSEQ multiplex PCR; TCRdb has only the in-frame clones, and not every one. The table lists around 1 million clones, 70% to 85% of them singletons. Sequenced: memory CD4+ T cells sorted from blood. Subset noted: CD45RA-negative fraction. These TCRs come from a man aged 18 to 35 in good health.

The rearrangement uses TRBV28 and TRBJ1-3; 7 bases are a match to TRBD1. Germline loops: CDR1 MDHEN, CDR2 SYDVKM. J was trimmed by 8 bases and V by 3 bases; bases with no gene match: 7. CDR3 length: 14 amino acids. In DNA, the CDR3 is TGTGCCAGCAGTTTGCAGACAGGGTGGGACACCATATATTTT. It specifies CASSLQTGWDTIYF.

The V call is TRBV6-5, the J call TRBJ1-5; the D gene is possibly TRBD1 (6 bases). Germline CDR1 MNHEY, CDR2 SVGAGI. This CDR3 comprises 14 residues. V gave up 0 bases and J gave up 7 bases, with 10 bases separating them. This CDR3 reads CASSYSRDTQPQHF. CDR3 nucleotide sequence: TGTGCCAGCAGTTACTCACGGGACACCCAGCCCCAGCATTTT.

The rearrangement links TRBV15 to TRBJ1-6; D ambiguous. V lost 3 bases to trimming and J lost 7 bases, with 10 bases between them. The CDR3 is 14 amino acids. Germline CDR1 and CDR2: LNHNV and YYDKDF (reference sequence). DNA of the CDR3: TGTGCCACCAGCAGGGATGAGTCCAATTCACCCCTCCACTTT. Translation: CATSRDESNSPLHF.

The table lists this clone with many counts. The chain uses TRBV10-3 and TRBJ2-1; 8 bases line up with TRBD2. The V and J ends lost 3 bases and 3 bases, in that order; junction bases with no gene match: 4. This CDR3 region has 15 residues. In germline, CDR1 is ENHRY, CDR2 SYGVKD. In DNA, the CDR3 is TGTGCCATCAGTGATACTAGCGGAATCTACAATGAGCAGTTCTTC. It encodes CAISDTSGIYNEQFF.

This clone occurred a few times. J is TRBJ2-5 and V is TRBV6-1; 11 bases align to TRBD2. Per the germline V gene, CDR1 is MNHNS and CDR2 is SASEGT. CDR3 length equals 14 residues. Unmatched junction bases numbered 6, after V lost 11 bases and J lost 1 base. The CDR3 region is CAGRTSGSQETQYF. The CDR3 DNA is TGTGCCGGCCGGACTAGCGGGTCCCAAGAGACCCAGTACTTC.

The rearrangement uses TRBV11-2 and TRBJ1-1; D not certain. Germline loops: CDR1 SGHAT, CDR2 FQNNGV. V gave up 1 base and J gave up 0 bases, with 6 bases separating them. CDR3 length: 14 amino acids. The CDR3 loop is CASSLGIMNTEAFF. CDR3 DNA: TGTGCCAGCAGCTTAGGGATCATGAACACTGAAGCTTTCTTT.

The genes are TRBV18 and TRBJ2-7; no reliable D call. V lost 6 bases and J lost 8, with 17 bases in between. CDR1 is KGHSH and CDR2 is LQKENI in the germline V gene. The CDR3 has 13 amino acids. In DNA form, the CDR3 reads TGTGCCAGCTCTCCAATCCCCCAAACCCAGCAGTACTTC. This codes for CASSPIPQTQQYF. The full variable domain, its missing parts supplied by reference TRBV18 and TRBJ2-7, is NAGVMQNPRHLVRRRGQEARLRCSPMKGHSHVYWYRQLPEEGLKFMVYLQKENIIDESGMPKERFSAEFPKEGPSILRIQQVVRGDSAAYFCASSPIPQTQQYFGPGTRLTVT.

The chain uses TRBV2 and TRBJ1-2, with a possible D match to TRBD1 (6 bases). The V end was cut by 7 bases, the J end by 11 bases, with 26 bases between. Germline V CDR1 and CDR2: SNHLY, FYNNEI. CDR3 length: 15 residues. The CDR3 sequence: CASNPTPDGPRGYTF. In DNA form, the CDR3 reads TGTGCCAGCAACCCTACGCCCGACGGCCCGAGGGGGTACACCTTC.

V usage is TRBV5-1 and J usage is TRBJ1-1, with 7 bases aligning to TRBD1. Germline assignment: CDR1 SGHRS and CDR2 YFSETQ. This CDR3 spans 14 amino acids. V lost 4 bases and J lost 4; bases outside the gene matches: 7. This CDR3 is CASSPQGLRTEAFF. As DNA, the CDR3 is TGCGCCAGCAGCCCACAGGGGTTGCGCACTGAAGCTTTCTTT.

Turning to this clone: With only one base between it and a far larger clone, this is likely a read error. The rearrangement links TRBV30 to TRBJ2-7; D may correspond to TRBD1 or TRBD2 (5 bases each). This CDR3 has 14 amino acids. Germline CDR1 reads GTSNPN; CDR2 reads SVGIG (reference sequence). V dropped 4 bases and J dropped 3 bases, with 16 bases sitting between them. In nucleotides, the CDR3 is TGTGCCTGGAAGCCTCTCGGGGCTTACTACGAGCAGTACTTC. This gives the protein CAWKPLGAYYEQYF. Complete variable domain (other parts from reference TRBV30 and TRBJ2-7): SQTIHQWPATLVQPVGSPLSLECTVEGTSNPNLYWYRQAAGRGLQLLFYSVGIGQISSEVPQNLSASRPQDRQFILSSKKLLLSDSGFYLCAWKPLGAYYEQYFGPGTRLTVT.

The chain joins TRBV28 to TRBJ1-5; 7 bases line up with TRBD1. Germline lookup yields CDR1 MDHEN and CDR2 SYDVKM. CDR3 length: 15 amino acids. With 6 bases clipped from V and 2 bases from J, the junction kept 7 bases outside the gene matches. CDR3 residues: CASSLTGLGNQPQHF. In DNA form, the CDR3 reads TGTGCCAGCAGCTTGACAGGGCTGGGCAATCAGCCCCAGCATTTT.

The chain recombines TRBV5-1 with TRBJ2-2; 11 positions agree with TRBD2. CDR1 is SGHRS, CDR2 YFSETQ, per germline. The CDR3 covers 16 residues. Trimming removed 4 bases from V and 4 bases from J; junction bases left unmatched: 6. The CDR3 DNA reads as TGCGCCAGCAGCGGTAGCGGGAGGGCCGGCACCGGGGAGCTGTTTTTT. This encodes CASSGSGRAGTGELFF.

The rearrangement uses TRBV9 and TRBJ2-6; 7 bases match TRBD2. The germline CDR1 and CDR2 sequences are SGDLS and YYNGEE. V trimming: 6 bases; J trimming: 2 bases; junction bases outside the gene matches: 5. The CDR3 contains 15 residues. CDR3 amino acids: CASTSRGAGANVLTF. The CDR3 coding sequence is TGTGCCAGCACCTCTCGGGGGGCTGGGGCCAACGTCCTGACTTTC.

This clone was detected only once. The V call is TRBV12-1, the J call TRBJ2-5; the table's D call, TRBD2, has no DNA check behind it. TRBV12-1 is deemed a pseudogene. This CDR3 has 14 amino acids. The CDR3 DNA reads TGTGCCAGCAGCTTTTGGCCGGGAGAAGAGACCCAGTACTTC. Translated: CASSFWPGEETQYF.

As to this clone: This CDR3 is also generated by other DNA sequences in the sample. The V call is TRBV11-2, the J call TRBJ2-7; TRBD1 matches at 8 bases. Germline V gene lookup returns CDR1 SGHAT and CDR2 FQNNGV. CDR3 size: 15 residues. The V and J ends lost 2 bases and 2 bases, in that order; junction bases with no gene match: 5. CDR3 protein: CASSLSRDRPYEQYF. CDR3 DNA sequence: TGTGCCAGCAGCTTATCAAGGGACAGGCCCTACGAGCAGTACTTC.

The rearrangement joins TRBV28 to TRBJ2-3; D tentatively reads TRBD1 or TRBD2 (5 bases each). This CDR3 spans 13 amino acids. Looked up from germline, CDR1 is MDHEN and CDR2 is SYDVKM. V gave up 7 bases and J gave up 2 bases, with 10 bases separating them. The CDR3 DNA follows: TGTGCCAGCACGGGGCTTTACACAGATACGCAGTATTTT. Encoded protein: CASTGLYTDTQYF.

Concerning this clone itself: At the DNA level, this CDR3 is encoded by other sequences in the same sample as well. V gene TRBV18 combines with J gene TRBJ2-2; D may be TRBD1 (6 bases). Germline CDR1 and CDR2: KGHSH and LQKENI. V was cut by 3 bases and J by 5 bases, with 7 bases left in between. The CDR3 totals 13 residues. The CDR3 loop is CASSPQGTGELFF. The CDR3, as DNA: TGTGCCAGCTCACCCCAGGGGACCGGGGAGCTGTTTTTT.

The gene calls are TRBV6-1 and TRBJ1-2; the D gene is possibly TRBD1 (6 bases). Trimming cost V 10 bases and J 4 bases, with 16 bases left between them. This CDR3 spans 13 amino acids. Germline V gives CDR1 MNHNS, CDR2 SASEGT. In nucleotides, the CDR3 is TGTGCCACCTCCACAGGGATTCCCTATGGCTACACCTTC. Translated: CATSTGIPYGYTF.

The chain combines TRBV25-1 with TRBJ2-5; D possibly corresponds to TRBD1 (8 bases). The CDR3 has 15 residues. V gave up 8 bases and J gave up 1 base, with 17 bases separating them. Germline assignment: CDR1 MGHDK and CDR2 SYGVNS. CDR3 bases: TGTGCCAGCGCGGGAGCAGGGGGCCCCCAAGAGACCCAGTACTTC. Encoded protein: CASAGAGGPQETQYF.

The table lists this clone with a count of one. The chain carries TRBV6-1 and TRBJ1-2; D is uncertain. Between the trimmed V and J ends, which lost 6 bases and 0 bases, there was a span of 8 bases. The CDR3 contains 13 residues. The germline V gene has CDR1 MNHNS and CDR2 SASEGT. The CDR3 is CASRSGANYGYTF. The CDR3 DNA sequence: TGTGCCAGCAGGAGCGGGGCTAACTATGGCTACACCTTC.

CDR3 sequence (DNA): TGTGCCAGCAGCGTACGATCTAGCGGGATCGCAGATACGCAGTATTTT. Translating it yields CASSVRSSGIADTQYF. The chain joins TRBV9 to TRBJ2-3; 9 bases are a match to TRBD2. In germline, CDR1 is SGDLS, CDR2 YYNGEE. V shed 1 base, J shed 4 bases, and the junction held 7 bases outside the gene matches. This CDR3 is built from 16 residues.

The chain recombines TRBV2 with TRBJ1-2; D may be TRBD1 (5 bases). CDR3 length equals 13 residues. With 10 bases removed from V and 2 bases from J, the gap between germline ends came to 14 bases. The V gene's germline CDR1 is SNHLY and CDR2 FYNNEI. Written as DNA, the CDR3 is TGTGCCATCGGGACCGTGAACAACTATGGCTACACCTTC. Protein product: CAIGTVNNYGYTF.